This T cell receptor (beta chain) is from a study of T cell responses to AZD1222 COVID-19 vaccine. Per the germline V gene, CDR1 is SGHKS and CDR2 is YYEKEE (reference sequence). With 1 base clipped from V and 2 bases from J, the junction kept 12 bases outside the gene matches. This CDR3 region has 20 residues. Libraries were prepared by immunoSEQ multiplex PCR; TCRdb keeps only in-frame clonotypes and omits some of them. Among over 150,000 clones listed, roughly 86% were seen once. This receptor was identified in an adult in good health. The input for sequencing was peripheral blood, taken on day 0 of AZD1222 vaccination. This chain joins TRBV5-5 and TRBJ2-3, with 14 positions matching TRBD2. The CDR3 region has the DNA TGTGCCAGCAGCTTGATCCCGGGGACTAGCGGGGGCCACAACACAGATACGCAGTATTTT. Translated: CASSLIPGTSGGHNTDTQYF.